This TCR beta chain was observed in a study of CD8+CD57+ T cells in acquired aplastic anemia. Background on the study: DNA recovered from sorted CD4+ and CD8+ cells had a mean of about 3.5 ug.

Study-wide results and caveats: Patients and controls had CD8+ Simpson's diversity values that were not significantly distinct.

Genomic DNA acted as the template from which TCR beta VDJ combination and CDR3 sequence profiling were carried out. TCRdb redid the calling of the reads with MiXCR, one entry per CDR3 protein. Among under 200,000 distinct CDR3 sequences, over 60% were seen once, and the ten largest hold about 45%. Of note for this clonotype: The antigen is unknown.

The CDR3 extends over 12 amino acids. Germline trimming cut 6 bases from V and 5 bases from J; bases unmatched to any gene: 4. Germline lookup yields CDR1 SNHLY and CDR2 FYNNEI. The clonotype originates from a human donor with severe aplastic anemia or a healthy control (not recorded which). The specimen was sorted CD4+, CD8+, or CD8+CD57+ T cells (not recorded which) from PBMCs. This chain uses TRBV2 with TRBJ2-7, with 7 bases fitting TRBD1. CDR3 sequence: CASRTGFHEQYF. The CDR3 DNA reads TGTGCCAGCAGGACAGGGTTTCACGAGCAGTACTTC.